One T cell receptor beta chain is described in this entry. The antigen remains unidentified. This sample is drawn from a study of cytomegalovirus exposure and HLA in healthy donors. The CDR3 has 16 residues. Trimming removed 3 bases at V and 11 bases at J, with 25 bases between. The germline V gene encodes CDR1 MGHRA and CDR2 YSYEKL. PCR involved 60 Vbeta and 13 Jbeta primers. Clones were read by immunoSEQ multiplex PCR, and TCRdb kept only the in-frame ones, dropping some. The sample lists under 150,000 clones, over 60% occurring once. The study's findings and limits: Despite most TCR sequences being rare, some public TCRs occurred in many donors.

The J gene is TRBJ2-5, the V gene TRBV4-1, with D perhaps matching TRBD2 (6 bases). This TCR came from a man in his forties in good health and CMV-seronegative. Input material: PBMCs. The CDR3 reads CASSQGGVRGLREQYF. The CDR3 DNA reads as TGCGCCAGCAGCCAGGGGGGTGTTCGGGGTTTACGGGAGCAGTACTTC.